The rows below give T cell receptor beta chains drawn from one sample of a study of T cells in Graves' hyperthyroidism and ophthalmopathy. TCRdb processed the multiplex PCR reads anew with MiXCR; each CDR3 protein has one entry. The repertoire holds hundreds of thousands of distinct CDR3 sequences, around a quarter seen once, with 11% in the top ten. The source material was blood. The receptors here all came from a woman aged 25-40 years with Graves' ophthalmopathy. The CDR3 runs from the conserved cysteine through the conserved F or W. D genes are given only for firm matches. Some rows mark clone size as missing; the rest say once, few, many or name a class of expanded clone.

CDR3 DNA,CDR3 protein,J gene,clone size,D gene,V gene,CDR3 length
TGTGCCAGCAGACTGTGGATGGAGAACACTGACGCTTTCTTT,CASRLWMENTDAFF,TRBJ1-1,few,-,TRBV12-3/TRBV12-4,14
TGTGCCAGCACCTTAGAGGGGGGCGAGCAGTACTTC,CASTLEGGEQYF,TRBJ2-7,many,-,TRBV12-3/TRBV12-4,12
TGCGCCAGCAGCCGTGACCTAGCCGGGGAGACCCAGTACTTC,CASSRDLAGETQYF,TRBJ2-5,many,-,TRBV5-1,14
TGTGCCAGCAGTGACCTTCTAGCGGCCACCCCCTCCGAGCAGTACTTC,CASSDLLAATPSEQYF,TRBJ2-7,-,TRBD2,TRBV6-2/TRBV6-3,16
TGTGCCAGCAGCTTAGGCTGGCTGGGAGGAGCGGGGGGCACCGGGGAGCTGTTTTTT,CASSLGWLGGAGGTGELFF,TRBJ2-2,-,TRBD2,TRBV7-2,19
TGTGCCAGCGCGCGACCCCTCGGGAAGAACTATGGCTACACCTTC,CASARPLGKNYGYTF,TRBJ1-2,many,-,TRBV6-1,15
TGTGCCAGCAGTCATAGTGACAGAGAAGCTTTCTTT,CASSHSDREAFF,TRBJ1-1,-,-,TRBV25-1,12
TGTGCCAGCCGCCCAAGGAACACTGAAGCTTTCTTT,CASRPRNTEAFF,TRBJ1-1,many,-,TRBV7-9,12
TGTGCCAGCAGCCACTCGGACGGCATCTATGGCTACACCTTC,CASSHSDGIYGYTF,TRBJ1-2,many,-,TRBV6-2/TRBV6-3,14
TGTGCCAGCAGCTTATACAAAGGTCCGGAAGCTTTCTTT,CASSLYKGPEAFF,TRBJ1-1,many,-,TRBV11-1,13
TGTGCCAGCTCACCGGGGGGGTTGAACACTGAAGCTTTCTTT,CASSPGGLNTEAFF,TRBJ1-1,many,-,TRBV18,14
TGTGCCATCGCAGCCCGTATCAACGAGCAGTACTTC,CAIAARINEQYF,TRBJ2-7,-,-,TRBV10-3,12
TGTGCCAGCAGTGCGCAGGCGATGAACACTGAAGCTTTCTTT,CASSAQAMNTEAFF,TRBJ1-1,-,-,TRBV25-1,14
TGTGCCAGCAGGCCTCTGGACTCCCTAGTGCACGAGCAGTACTTC,CASRPLDSLVHEQYF,TRBJ2-7,-,-,TRBV27,15
TGCGCCAGCGGACTCATATTAGGGGACTCTGGCTACACCTTC,CASGLILGDSGYTF,TRBJ1-2,many,-,TRBV5-1,14
TGTGCCTGGAGTGTACCAGTTGAAGCTTTCTTT,CAWSVPVEAFF,TRBJ1-1,few,-,TRBV30,11
TGTGCCAGCAGCGAAGGACGCATATCCTACGAGCAGTACTTC,CASSEGRISYEQYF,TRBJ2-7,many,-,TRBV11-2,14
TGCAGTGCTAGAGACCCAGTCGACTATGGCTACACCTTC,CSARDPVDYGYTF,TRBJ1-2,many,-,TRBV20-1,13
TGTGCCAGCATATCCCCGGTTCTGAACACTGAAGCTTTCTTT,CASISPVLNTEAFF,TRBJ1-1,many,-,TRBV6-5,14
TGTGCCACCAGCACAGCGTCTATCGCAGGGGGCTACACCTTC,CATSTASIAGGYTF,TRBJ1-2,many,-,TRBV15,14
TGTGCCAGCAGCCAAGATCAGGCAGGGTACGGAGAAGCTTTCTTT,CASSQDQAGYGEAFF,TRBJ1-1,-,-,TRBV3-1,15
TGCGCCAGCAGCCCGAGCGGGGGTTCAGAGACCCAGTACTTC,CASSPSGGSETQYF,TRBJ2-5,many,TRBD2,TRBV5-1,14
TGTGCCAGCGTTAGGTCTAGTGGGTTCGCTGGGGCCAACGTCCTGACTTTC,CASVRSSGFAGANVLTF,TRBJ2-6,-,-,TRBV6-5,17
TGTGCCAGCAGTGAACTATGGGGCGTAGGTACTGAAGCTTTCTTT,CASSELWGVGTEAFF,TRBJ1-1,many,-,TRBV2,15
TGTGCCAGCAGTAACCGGGACAGAGATCGCTATGGCTACACCTTC,CASSNRDRDRYGYTF,TRBJ1-2,-,TRBD1,TRBV6-5,15
TGCAGTGCGGATACCCAGGGTAGGGGCAATCAGCCCCAGCATTTT,CSADTQGRGNQPQHF,TRBJ1-5,-,-,TRBV20-1,15
TGTGCCAGCAGTCACTCCCCGGGTCTAGCGGGGCAGCGTGCCTACGAGCAGTACTTC,CASSHSPGLAGQRAYEQYF,TRBJ2-7,few,TRBD2,TRBV28,19
TGCGCCAGCAGACTACCTACAGGGGGCGCGGGGGACACCGGGGAGCTGTTTTTT,CASRLPTGGAGDTGELFF,TRBJ2-2,many,TRBD1,TRBV5-1,18
TGTGCCAGTAGCTCGACATCTACTAACTACGAGCAGTACTTC,CASSSTSTNYEQYF,TRBJ2-7,once,-,TRBV19,14
TGCGCCAGCAGTTTCTTAGCGGGAGACCCCCGGGAGCAGTACTTC,CASSFLAGDPREQYF,TRBJ2-7,-,TRBD2,TRBV10-1,15
TGTGCCTGGAGTAAGTCGGGATATGATGGAGCTTTCTTT,CAWSKSGYDGAFF,TRBJ1-1,many,-,TRBV30,13
TGTGCCAGCAGTGAAAGCCGGGGGGCCAGAGAGACCCAGTACTTC,CASSESRGARETQYF,TRBJ2-5,many,-,TRBV6-1,15
TGTGCCCGAAAAGCTCGGAACGCGGCCGGGGAGCTGTTTTTT,CARKARNAAGELFF,TRBJ2-2,-,-,TRBV30,14
TGTGCCAGCAGCGCCCGGGACGTTCGTAACTATGGCTACACCTTC,CASSARDVRNYGYTF,TRBJ1-2,many,-,TRBV11-2,15
TGTGTCAGGGAAAAGGGGAGTGGTGGCCACTATGGCTACACCTTC,CVREKGSGGHYGYTF,TRBJ1-2,-,-,TRBV2,15
TGTGCCACCAGCAGAGATCGGCGGGGATCCCACGAGCAGTACTTC,CATSRDRRGSHEQYF,TRBJ2-7,-,-,TRBV15,15
TGTGCCACCAGCAGCGAAAGACTCCCCGGGGGCTACACCTTC,CATSSERLPGGYTF,TRBJ1-2,many,-,TRBV15,14
TGTGCCAGCTCCCCGACCCGGGGGGCGCACACTGAAGCTTTCTTT,CASSPTRGAHTEAFF,TRBJ1-1,-,-,TRBV18,15
TGTGCCAGCAGGAAGACAGGGACTAGCAATCAGCCCCAGCATTTT,CASRKTGTSNQPQHF,TRBJ1-5,-,TRBD1,TRBV6-1,15
TGTGCCAGCAGTGGCTTAGGACAGGGGGCCTACGAGCAGTACTTC,CASSGLGQGAYEQYF,TRBJ2-7,-,TRBD1,TRBV6-1,15
TGCGCCAGCAGCCAAGATGCCGCGGGGGCTGGGGCCAACGTCCTGACTTTC,CASSQDAAGAGANVLTF,TRBJ2-6,many,TRBD2,TRBV4-1,17
TGTGCCAGCACCGGGACAGATGAAGCTTTCTTT,CASTGTDEAFF,TRBJ1-1,-,TRBD1,TRBV11-2,11
TGTGCCAGCAGTTTATTATCACTAGTTACCGAGCAGTACTTC,CASSLLSLVTEQYF,TRBJ2-7,-,-,TRBV28,14
TGTGCCAGCAGCCTGGGGGTGACAGCCGGGGACGAGCAGTACTTC,CASSLGVTAGDEQYF,TRBJ2-7,-,-,TRBV11-2,15
TGTGCTAGCAGCTTTTCCCTCCAAGAGACCCAGTACTTC,CASSFSLQETQYF,TRBJ2-5,-,-,TRBV7-7,13
TGTGCCAGCAGTTTATCGCTAAACTATGGCTACACCTTC,CASSLSLNYGYTF,TRBJ1-2,-,-,TRBV12-3/TRBV12-4,13
TGCGCCAGCAGCCAAACTGGACAGGGTCGGTACGAGCAGTACTTC,CASSQTGQGRYEQYF,TRBJ2-7,many,TRBD1,TRBV4-3,15
TGTGCCAGCAGTTTAGATGGTGCGGGAGGGCGCTACGAGCAGTACTTC,CASSLDGAGGRYEQYF,TRBJ2-7,-,TRBD2,TRBV28,16
TGTGCCAGCAGCCCACGACAGCGCAACACCGGGGAGCTGTTTTTT,CASSPRQRNTGELFF,TRBJ2-2,many,-,TRBV12-3/TRBV12-4,15
TGTGCCAGCAGCGTAGATCCTGCCAGCTACGAGCAGTACTTC,CASSVDPASYEQYF,TRBJ2-7,many,-,TRBV9,14
TGTGCCAGCAGTTTAAGCAGGGATGGGCCCCAGCATTTT,CASSLSRDGPQHF,TRBJ1-5,many,-,TRBV12-3/TRBV12-4,13